Listed here are 5 T cell receptor beta chains from one sample, sequenced in a study of blood T cells in healthy people across ages. Then a second PCR, running about 7 to 11 cycles, was carried out with a sample-barcoded 5' primer and a J-beta primer mix. TCRdb re-called the 5' RACE reads with MiXCR, one entry per CDR3 protein. The sample has 700,000 to 800,000 distinct CDR3 sequences, roughly 43% seen once; the top ten hold about 20%. The specimen was blood. These receptors all come from an older woman in good health.

This clonotype was counted only a few times. The genes are TRBV12-2 and TRBJ2-7; TRBD1, the table's D call, lacks a check against the DNA. TRBV12-2 is a pseudogene segment. The CDR3 has 14 residues. The CDR3 sequence: CASRLSGANYEQYF. The CDR3 DNA sequence: TGTGCAAGTCGCTTAAGTGGGGCCAACTACGAGCAGTACTTC.

V and J are TRBV20-1 and TRBJ2-7, with D tentatively TRBD1 (5 bases). V lost 6 bases to trimming and J lost 5 bases, with 17 bases between them. Per germline, CDR1 DFQATT and CDR2 SNEGSKA (reference sequence). This CDR3 has 13 amino acids. The DNA for the CDR3 is TGCAGTGCACCCCTGGCAGGGTTGAACGAGCAGTACTTC. Amino acids: CSAPLAGLNEQYF.

The rearrangement links TRBV29-1 to TRBJ2-3, with TRBD2 identical over 11 bases. The CDR3 has 16 residues. Germline-derived CDR1 and CDR2 are SQVTM and ANQGSEA. The J segment lost 3 bases and the V segment lost 4 bases, leaving 9 bases of the junction unmatched. The CDR3 sequence is CSVAHLVAGGTDTQYF. In DNA, the CDR3 is TGCAGCGTTGCGCACCTGGTAGCGGGGGGGACAGATACGCAGTATTTT.

This clonotype occurred a few times. This chain connects TRBV2 to TRBJ1-2; 7 bases are shared with TRBD1. The germline V gene encodes CDR1 SNHLY and CDR2 FYNNEI. The CDR3 contains 16 residues. The J segment lost 6 bases and the V segment lost 4 bases, leaving 14 bases of the junction unmatched. CDR3: CASSVIVGGGGNGYTF. Here the CDR3 DNA reads TGTGCCAGCAGTGTAATTGTCGGGGGAGGGGGCAATGGCTACACCTTC.

This chain links TRBV15 with TRBJ2-5; no firm D call. There are 14 residues in the CDR3. V was shortened by 0 bases and J by 1 base, with 6 bases between the two germline ends. The germline V gene has CDR1 LNHNV and CDR2 YYDKDF (reference sequence). The CDR3 sequence is CATSRDWAQETQYF. CDR3 sequence (DNA): TGTGCCACCAGCAGAGATTGGGCCCAAGAGACCCAGTACTTC. Variable domain in full (rest from reference TRBV15 and TRBJ2-5): DAMVIQNPRYQVTQFGKPVTLSCSQTLNHNVMYWYQQKSSQAPKLLFHYYDKDFNNEADTPDNFQSRRPNTSFCFLDIRSPGLGDTAMYLCATSRDWAQETQYFGPGTRLLVL.